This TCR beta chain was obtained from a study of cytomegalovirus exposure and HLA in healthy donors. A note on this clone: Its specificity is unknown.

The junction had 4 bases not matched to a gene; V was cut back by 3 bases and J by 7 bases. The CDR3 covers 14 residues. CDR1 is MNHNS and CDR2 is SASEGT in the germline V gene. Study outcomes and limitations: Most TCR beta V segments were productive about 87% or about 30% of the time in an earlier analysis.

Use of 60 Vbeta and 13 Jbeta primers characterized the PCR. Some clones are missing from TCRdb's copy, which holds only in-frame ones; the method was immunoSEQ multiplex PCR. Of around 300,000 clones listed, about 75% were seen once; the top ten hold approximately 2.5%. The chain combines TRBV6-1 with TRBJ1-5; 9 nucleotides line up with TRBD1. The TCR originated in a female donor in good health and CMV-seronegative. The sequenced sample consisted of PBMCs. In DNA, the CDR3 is TGTGCCAGCAGTGAGGGACAGGGTGTGCAGCCCCAGCATTTT. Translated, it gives CASSEGQGVQPQHF.